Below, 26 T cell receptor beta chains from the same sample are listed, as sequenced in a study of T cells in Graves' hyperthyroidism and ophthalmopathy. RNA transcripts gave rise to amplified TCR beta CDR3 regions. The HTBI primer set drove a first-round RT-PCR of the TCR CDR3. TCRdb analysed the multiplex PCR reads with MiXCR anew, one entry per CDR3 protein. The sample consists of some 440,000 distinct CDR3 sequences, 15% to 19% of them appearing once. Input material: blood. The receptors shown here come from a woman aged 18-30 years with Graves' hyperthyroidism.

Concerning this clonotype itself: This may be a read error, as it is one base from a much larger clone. The CDR3 sequence is CASSPRVGAEQFF. The CDR3 coding sequence is TGTGCCAGCAGTCCCAGGGTCGGGGCCGAGCAGTTCTTC. The J gene is TRBJ2-1, the V gene TRBV12-3 or TRBV12-4, with D perhaps given as TRBD1 or TRBD2 (5 bases each). Trimming left V 5 bases short and J 10 bases short, with 15 bases between. CDR3 length: 13 amino acids.

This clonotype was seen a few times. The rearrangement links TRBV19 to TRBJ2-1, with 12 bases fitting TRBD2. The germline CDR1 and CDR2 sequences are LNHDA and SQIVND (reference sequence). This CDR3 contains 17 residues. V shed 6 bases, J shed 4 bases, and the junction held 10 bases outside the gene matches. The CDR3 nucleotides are TGTGCCAGTAGCCCCGGACTAGCGGGAAGGTGGTACAATGAGCAGTTCTTC. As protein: CASSPGLAGRWYNEQFF.

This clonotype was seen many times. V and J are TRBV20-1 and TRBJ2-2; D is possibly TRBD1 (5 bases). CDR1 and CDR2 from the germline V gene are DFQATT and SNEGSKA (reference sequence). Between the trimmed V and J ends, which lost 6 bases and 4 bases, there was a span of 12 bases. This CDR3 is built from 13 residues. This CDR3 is CSAWTPATGELFF. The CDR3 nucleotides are TGCAGTGCGTGGACACCCGCCACCGGGGAGCTGTTTTTT.

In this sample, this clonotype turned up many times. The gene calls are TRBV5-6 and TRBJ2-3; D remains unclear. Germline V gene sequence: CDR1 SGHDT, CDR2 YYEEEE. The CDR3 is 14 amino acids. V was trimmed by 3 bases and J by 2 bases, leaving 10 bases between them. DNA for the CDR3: TGTGCCAGCAGCTACCCACAAGTCACAGATACGCAGTATTTT. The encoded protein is CASSYPQVTDTQYF. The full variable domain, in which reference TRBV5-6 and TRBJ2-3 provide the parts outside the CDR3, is DAGVTQSPTHLIKTRGQQVTLRCSPKSGHDTVSWYQQALGQGPQFIFQYYEEEERQRGNFPDRFSGHQFPNYSSELNVNALLLGDSALYLCASSYPQVTDTQYFGPGTRLTVL.

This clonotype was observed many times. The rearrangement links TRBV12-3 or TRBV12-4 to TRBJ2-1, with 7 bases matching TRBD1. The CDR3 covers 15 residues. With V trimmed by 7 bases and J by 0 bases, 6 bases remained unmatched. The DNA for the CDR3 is TGTGCCAGCACCGACAGGGACCCCTCCTACAATGAGCAGTTCTTC. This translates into CASTDRDPSYNEQFF.

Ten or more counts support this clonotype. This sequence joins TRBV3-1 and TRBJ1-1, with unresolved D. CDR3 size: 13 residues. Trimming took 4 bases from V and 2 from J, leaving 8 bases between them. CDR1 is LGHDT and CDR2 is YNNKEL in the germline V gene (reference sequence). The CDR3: CASSLQLNTEAFF. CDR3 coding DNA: TGTGCCAGCAGCCTACAGTTAAACACTGAAGCTTTCTTT.

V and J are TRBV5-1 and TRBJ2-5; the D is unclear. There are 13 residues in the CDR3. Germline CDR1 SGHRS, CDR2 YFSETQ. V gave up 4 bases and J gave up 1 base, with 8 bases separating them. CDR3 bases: TGCGCCAGCAGCAAACTGCCCCAAGAGACCCAGTACTTC. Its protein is CASSKLPQETQYF.

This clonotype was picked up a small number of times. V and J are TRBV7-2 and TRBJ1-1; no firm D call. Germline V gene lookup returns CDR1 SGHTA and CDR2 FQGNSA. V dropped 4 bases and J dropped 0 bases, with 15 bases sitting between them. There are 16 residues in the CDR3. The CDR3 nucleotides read TGTGCCAGCAGCTCGCAACCTCGAGGATTGAACACTGAAGCTTTCTTT. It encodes CASSSQPRGLNTEAFF.

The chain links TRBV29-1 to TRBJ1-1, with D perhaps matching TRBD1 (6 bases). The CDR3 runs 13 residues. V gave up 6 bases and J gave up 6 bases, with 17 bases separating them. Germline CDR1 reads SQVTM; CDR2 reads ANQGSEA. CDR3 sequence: CSVGRGGRPEAFF. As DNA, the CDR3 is TGCAGCGTGGGACGGGGGGGGCGGCCTGAAGCTTTCTTT.

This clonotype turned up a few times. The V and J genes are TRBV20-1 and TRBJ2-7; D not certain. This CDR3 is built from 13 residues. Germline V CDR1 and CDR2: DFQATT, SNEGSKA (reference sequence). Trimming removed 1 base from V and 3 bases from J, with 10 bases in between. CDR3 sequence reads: CSARVPGLYEQYF. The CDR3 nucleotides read TGCAGTGCTAGAGTCCCCGGGCTCTACGAGCAGTACTTC.

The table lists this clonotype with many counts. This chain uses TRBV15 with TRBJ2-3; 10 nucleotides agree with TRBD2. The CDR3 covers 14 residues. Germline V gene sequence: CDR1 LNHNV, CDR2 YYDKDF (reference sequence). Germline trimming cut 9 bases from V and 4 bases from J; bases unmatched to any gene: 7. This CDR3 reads CATSGLAPPDTQYF. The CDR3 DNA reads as TGTGCCACGTCGGGACTAGCGCCCCCAGATACGCAGTATTTT.

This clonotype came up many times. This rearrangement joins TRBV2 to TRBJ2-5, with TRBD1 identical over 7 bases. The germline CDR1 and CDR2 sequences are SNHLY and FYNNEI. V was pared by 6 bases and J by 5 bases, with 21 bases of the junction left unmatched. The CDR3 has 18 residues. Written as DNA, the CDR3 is TGTGCCAGCAGCTCCCCCGGGATAAACAGGGGCTCGCGGGAGACCCAGTACTTC. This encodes CASSSPGINRGSRETQYF.

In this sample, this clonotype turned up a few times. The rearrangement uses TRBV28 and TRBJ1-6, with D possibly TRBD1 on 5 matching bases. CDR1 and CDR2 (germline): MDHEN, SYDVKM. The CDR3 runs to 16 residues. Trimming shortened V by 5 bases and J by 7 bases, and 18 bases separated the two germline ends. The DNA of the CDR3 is TGTGCCAGCAGTCCCCAGCAGGGACGGCAGAATTCACCCCTCCACTTT. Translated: CASSPQQGRQNSPLHF.

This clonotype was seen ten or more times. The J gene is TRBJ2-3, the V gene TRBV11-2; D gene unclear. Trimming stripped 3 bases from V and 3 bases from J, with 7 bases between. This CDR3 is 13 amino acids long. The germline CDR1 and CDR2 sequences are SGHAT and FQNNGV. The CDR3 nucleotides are TGTGCCAGCAGCTTCCTTCTTACAGATACGCAGTATTTT. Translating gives CASSFLLTDTQYF.

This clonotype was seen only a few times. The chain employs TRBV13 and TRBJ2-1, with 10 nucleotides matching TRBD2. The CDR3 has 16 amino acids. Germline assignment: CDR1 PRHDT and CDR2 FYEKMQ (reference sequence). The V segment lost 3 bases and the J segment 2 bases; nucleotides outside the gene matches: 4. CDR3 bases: TGTGCCAGCAGCTTCAGACTAGCGGGCACCTACAATGAGCAGTTCTTC. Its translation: CASSFRLAGTYNEQFF. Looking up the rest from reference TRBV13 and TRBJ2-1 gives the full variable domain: AAGVIQSPRHLIKEKRETATLKCYPIPRHDTVYWYQQGPGQDPQFLISFYEKMQSDKGSIPDRFSAQQFSDYHSELNMSSLELGDSALYFCASSFRLAGTYNEQFFGPGTRLTVL.

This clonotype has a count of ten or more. The CDR3 loop is CSASLLGRDSPLHF. In DNA form, the CDR3 reads TGCAGTGCTAGCCTCTTAGGGAGGGATTCACCCCTCCACTTT. The rearrangement joins TRBV20-1 to TRBJ1-6; D unclear. V was clipped by 3 bases and J by 8 bases, with 14 bases between them. This CDR3 spans 14 amino acids. Germline lookup yields CDR1 DFQATT and CDR2 SNEGSKA (reference sequence).

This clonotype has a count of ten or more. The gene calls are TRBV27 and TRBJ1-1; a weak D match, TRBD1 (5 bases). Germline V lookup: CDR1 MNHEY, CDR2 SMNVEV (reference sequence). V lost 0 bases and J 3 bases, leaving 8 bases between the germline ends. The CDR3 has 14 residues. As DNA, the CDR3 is TGTGCCAGCAGTTTATCCGGGGACTACACTGAAGCTTTCTTT. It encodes CASSLSGDYTEAFF.

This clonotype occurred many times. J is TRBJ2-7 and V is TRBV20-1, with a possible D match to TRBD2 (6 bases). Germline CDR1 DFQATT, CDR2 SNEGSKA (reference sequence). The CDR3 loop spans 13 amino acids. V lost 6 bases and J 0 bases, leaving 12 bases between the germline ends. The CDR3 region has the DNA TGCAGTGCGTTGGCGGGAAGCTCCTACGAGCAGTACTTC. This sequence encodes CSALAGSSYEQYF.

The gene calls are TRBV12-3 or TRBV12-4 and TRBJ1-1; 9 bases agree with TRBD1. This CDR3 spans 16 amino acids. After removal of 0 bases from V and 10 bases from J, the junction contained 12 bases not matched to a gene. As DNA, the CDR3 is TGTGCCAGCAGTTTAGCCTCCTTAAACAGGGGGCAGGCAGCTTTCTTT. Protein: CASSLASLNRGQAAFF.

The CDR3 loop reads CASSVGPETSNYGYTF. Written as DNA, the CDR3 is TGTGCCAGCAGCGTAGGGCCAGAAACCTCCAACTATGGCTACACCTTC. The chain links TRBV9 to TRBJ1-2; D is ambiguous. The CDR3 loop spans 16 amino acids. V gave up 0 bases and J gave up 2 bases, with 14 bases separating them. Looked up from germline, CDR1 is SGDLS and CDR2 is YYNGEE.

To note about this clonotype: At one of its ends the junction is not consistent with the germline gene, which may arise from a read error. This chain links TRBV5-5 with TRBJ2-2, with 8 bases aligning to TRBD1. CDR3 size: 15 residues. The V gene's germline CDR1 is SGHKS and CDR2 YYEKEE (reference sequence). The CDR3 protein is CASGLEPRGRGELFF. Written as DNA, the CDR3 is TGTGCCAGCGGCTTGGAACCCAGGGGGCGGGGGGAGCTGTTTTTT.

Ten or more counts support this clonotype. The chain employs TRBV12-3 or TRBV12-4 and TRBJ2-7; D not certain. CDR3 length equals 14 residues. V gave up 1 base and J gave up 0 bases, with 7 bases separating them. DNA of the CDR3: TGTGCCAGCAGTTTAGGGGTGGGCTCCTACGAGCAGTACTTC. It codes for CASSLGVGSYEQYF.

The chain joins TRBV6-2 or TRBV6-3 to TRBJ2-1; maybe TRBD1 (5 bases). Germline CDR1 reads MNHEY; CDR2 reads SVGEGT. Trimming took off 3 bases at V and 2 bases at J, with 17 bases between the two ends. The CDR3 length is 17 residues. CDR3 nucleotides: TGTGCCAGCAGTTATCTTCAGGGTCAGGGAACCTACAATGAGCAGTTCTTC. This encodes CASSYLQGQGTYNEQFF.

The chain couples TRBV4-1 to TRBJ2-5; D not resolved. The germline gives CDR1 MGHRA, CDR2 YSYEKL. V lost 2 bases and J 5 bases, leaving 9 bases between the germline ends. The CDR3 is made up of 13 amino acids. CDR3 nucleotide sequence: TGCGCCAGCAGCCAACTGATCAGGGAGACCCAGTACTTC. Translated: CASSQLIRETQYF.

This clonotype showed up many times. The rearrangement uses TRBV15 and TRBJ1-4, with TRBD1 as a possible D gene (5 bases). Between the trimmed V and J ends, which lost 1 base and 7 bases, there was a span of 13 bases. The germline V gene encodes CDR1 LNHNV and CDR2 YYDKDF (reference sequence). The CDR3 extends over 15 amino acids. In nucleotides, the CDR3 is TGTGCCACCAGCAGAGGTTCCGGACATGGTGAAAAACTGTTTTTT. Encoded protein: CATSRGSGHGEKLFF. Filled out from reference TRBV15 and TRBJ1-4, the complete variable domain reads DAMVIQNPRYQVTQFGKPVTLSCSQTLNHNVMYWYQQKSSQAPKLLFHYYDKDFNNEADTPDNFQSRRPNTSFCFLDIRSPGLGDTAMYLCATSRGSGHGEKLFFGSGTQLSVL.

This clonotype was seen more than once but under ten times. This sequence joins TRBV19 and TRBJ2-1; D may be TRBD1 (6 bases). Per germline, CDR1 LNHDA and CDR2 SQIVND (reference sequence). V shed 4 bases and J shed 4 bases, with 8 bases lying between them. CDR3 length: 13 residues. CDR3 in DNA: TGTGCCAGTAGTAGGACAGAATACAATGAGCAGTTCTTC. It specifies CASSRTEYNEQFF.